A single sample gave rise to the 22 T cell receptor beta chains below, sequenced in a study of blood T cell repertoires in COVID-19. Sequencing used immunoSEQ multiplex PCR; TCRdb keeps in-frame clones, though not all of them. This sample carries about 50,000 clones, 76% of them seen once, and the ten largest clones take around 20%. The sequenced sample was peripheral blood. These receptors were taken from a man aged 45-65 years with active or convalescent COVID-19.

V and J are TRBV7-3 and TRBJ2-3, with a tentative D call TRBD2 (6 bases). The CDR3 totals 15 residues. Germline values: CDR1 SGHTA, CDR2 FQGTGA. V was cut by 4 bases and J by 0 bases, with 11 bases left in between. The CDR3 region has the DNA TGTGCCAGCAGCTCAACGGGACTCAGCACAGATACGCAGTATTTT. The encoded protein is CASSSTGLSTDTQYF.

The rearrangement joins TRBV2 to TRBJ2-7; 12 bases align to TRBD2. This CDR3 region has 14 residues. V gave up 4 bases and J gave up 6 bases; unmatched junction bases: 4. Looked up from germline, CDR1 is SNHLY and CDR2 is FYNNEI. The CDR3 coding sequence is TGTGCCAGCAGTGGAGCACTAGCGGGGGGCGAGCAGTACTTC. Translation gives CASSGALAGGEQYF.

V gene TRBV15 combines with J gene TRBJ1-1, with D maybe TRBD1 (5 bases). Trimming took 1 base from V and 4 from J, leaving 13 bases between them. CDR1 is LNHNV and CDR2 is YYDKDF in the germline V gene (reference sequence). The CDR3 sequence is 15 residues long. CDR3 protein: CATSRGRRGGTEAFF. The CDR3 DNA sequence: TGTGCCACCAGCAGAGGCCGGCGGGGGGGCACTGAAGCTTTCTTT.

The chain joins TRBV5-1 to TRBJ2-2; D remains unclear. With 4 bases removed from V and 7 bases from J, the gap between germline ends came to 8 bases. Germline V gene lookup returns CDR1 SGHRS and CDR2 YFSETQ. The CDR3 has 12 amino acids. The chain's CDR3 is CASSEPGGELFF. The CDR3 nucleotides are TGCGCCAGCAGCGAACCGGGCGGGGAGCTGTTTTTT.

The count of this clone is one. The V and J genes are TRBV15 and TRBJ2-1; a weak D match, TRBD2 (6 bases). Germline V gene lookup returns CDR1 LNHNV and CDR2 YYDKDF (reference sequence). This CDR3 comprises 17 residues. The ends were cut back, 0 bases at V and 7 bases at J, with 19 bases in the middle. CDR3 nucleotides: TGTGCCACCAGCAGAGATTTGCCAGGGAGGCGCGTTAATGAGCAGTTCTTC. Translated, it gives CATSRDLPGRRVNEQFF.

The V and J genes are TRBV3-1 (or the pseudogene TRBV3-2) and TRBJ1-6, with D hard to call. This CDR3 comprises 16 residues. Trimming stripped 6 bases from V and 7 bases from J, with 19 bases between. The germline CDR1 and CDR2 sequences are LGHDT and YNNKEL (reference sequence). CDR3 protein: CASRLTGREHNSPLHF. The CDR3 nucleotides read TGTGCCAGCAGATTAACCGGGAGGGAACACAATTCACCCCTCCACTTT.

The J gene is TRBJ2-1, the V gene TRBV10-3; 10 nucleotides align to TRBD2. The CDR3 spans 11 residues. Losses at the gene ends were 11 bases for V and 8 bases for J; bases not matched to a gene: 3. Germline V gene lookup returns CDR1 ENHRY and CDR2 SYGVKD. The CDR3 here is CASSGRDEQFF. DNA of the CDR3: TGTGCCTCAAGCGGGAGGGATGAGCAGTTCTTC.

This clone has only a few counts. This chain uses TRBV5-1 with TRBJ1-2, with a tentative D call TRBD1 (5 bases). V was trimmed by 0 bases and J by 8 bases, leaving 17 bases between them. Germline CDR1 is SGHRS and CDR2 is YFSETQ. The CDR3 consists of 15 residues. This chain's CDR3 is CASSLAGQGSIGYTF. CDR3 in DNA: TGCGCCAGCAGCTTGGCCGGGCAGGGTAGTATAGGCTACACCTTC.

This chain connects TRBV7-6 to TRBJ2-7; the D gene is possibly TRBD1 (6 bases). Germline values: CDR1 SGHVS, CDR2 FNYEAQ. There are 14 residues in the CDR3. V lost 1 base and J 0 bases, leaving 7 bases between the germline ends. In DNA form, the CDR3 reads TGTGCCAGCAGCTTAGGGGGACACTCCTACGAGCAGTACTTC. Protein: CASSLGGHSYEQYF.

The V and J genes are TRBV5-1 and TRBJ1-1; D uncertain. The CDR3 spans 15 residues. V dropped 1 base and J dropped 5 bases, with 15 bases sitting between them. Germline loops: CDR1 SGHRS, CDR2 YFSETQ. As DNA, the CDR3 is TGCGCCAGCAGCTTGAATACAGCCGGAACGACTGAAGCTTTCTTT. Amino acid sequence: CASSLNTAGTTEAFF.

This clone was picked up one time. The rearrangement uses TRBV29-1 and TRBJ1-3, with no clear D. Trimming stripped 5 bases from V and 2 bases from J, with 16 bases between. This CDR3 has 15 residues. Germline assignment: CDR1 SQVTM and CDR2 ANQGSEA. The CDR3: CSVLSGSLTGNTIYF. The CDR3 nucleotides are TGCAGCGTTCTCTCGGGGTCGCTAACTGGAAACACCATATATTTT.

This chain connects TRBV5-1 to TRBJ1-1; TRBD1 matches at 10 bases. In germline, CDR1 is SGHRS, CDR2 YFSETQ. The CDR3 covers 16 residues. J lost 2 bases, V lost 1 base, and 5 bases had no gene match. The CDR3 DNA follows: TGCGCCAGCAGCTTGCGGGGACAGGGGTATAACACTGAAGCTTTCTTT. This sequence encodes CASSLRGQGYNTEAFF.

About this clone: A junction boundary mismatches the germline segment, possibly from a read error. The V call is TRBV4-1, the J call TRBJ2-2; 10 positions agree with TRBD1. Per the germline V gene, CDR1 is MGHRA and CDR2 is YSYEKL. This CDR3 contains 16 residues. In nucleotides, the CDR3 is TGCGCCAGCAGGCAAGCGGACAGGGGGGTTCGCGGGGAGCTGTTTTTT. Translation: CASRQADRGVRGELFF.

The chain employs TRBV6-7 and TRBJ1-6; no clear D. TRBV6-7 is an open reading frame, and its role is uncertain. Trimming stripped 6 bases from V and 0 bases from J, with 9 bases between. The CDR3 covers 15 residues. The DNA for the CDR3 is TGTGCCAGCAGCCGGGGTAGCTCCTATAATTCACCCCTCCACTTT. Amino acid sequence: CASSRGSSYNSPLHF.

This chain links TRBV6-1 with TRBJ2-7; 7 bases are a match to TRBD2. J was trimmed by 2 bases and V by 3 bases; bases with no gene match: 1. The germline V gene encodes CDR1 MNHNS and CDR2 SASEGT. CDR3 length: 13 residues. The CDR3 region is CASSDGTTYEQYF. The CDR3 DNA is TGTGCCAGCAGTGATGGGACTACCTACGAGCAGTACTTC.

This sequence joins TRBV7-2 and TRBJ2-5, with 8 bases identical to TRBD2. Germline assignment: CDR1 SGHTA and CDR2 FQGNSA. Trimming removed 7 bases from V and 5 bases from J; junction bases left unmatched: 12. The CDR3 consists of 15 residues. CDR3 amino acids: CASTPASGHWETQYF. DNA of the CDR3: TGTGCCAGCACCCCCGCTAGCGGGCACTGGGAGACCCAGTACTTC.

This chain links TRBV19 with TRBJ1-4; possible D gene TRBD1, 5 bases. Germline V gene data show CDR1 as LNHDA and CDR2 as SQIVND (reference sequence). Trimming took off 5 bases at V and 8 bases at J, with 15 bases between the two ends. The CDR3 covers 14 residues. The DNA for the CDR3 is TGTGCCAGTAGTCCGCCCAGGGCAAGGGAAAAACTGTTTTTT. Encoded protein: CASSPPRAREKLFF. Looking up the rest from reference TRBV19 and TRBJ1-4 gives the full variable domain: DGGITQSPKYLFRKEGQNVTLSCEQNLNHDAMYWYRQDPGQGLRLIYYSQIVNDFQKGDIAEGYSVSREKKESFPLTVTSAQKNPTAFYLCASSPPRAREKLFFGSGTQLSVL.

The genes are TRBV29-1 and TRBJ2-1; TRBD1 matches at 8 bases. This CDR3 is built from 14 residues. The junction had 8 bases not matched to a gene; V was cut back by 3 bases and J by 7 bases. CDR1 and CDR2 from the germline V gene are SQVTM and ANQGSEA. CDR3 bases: TGCAGCGTTGAGCCTGGACAGGGAAAGAATGAGCAGTTCTTC. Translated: CSVEPGQGKNEQFF.

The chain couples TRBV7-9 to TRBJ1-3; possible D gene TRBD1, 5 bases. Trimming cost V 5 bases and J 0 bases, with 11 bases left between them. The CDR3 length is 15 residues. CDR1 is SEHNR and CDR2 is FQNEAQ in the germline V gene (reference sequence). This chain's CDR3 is CASSPRGFSGNTIYF. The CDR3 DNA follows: TGTGCCAGCAGCCCCCGGGGGTTCTCTGGAAACACCATATATTTT.

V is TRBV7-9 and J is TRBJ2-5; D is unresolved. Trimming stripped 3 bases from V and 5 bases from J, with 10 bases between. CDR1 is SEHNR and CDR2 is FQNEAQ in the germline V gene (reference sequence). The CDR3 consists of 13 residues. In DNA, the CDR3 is TGTGCCAGCAGCTTTAGCTCCCGTGAGACCCAGTACTTC. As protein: CASSFSSRETQYF.

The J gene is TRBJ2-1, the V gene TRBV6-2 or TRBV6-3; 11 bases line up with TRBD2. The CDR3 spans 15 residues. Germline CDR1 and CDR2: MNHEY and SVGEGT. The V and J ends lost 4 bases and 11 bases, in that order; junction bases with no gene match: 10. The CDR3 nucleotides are TGTGCCAGCAGTTCCCTGACTAGCGGGAACCCTAAGCAGTTCTTC. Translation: CASSSLTSGNPKQFF.

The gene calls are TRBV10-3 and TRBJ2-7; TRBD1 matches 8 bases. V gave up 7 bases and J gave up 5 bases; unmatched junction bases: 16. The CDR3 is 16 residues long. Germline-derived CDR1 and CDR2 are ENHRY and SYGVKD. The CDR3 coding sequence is TGTGCCATCAAGGAACAGGGGGGAAATGAATGGAACGAGCAGTACTTC. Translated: CAIKEQGGNEWNEQYF.